This TCR beta chain comes out of a study of T cell responses to AZD1222 COVID-19 vaccine. Findings and caveats of the study: Spike-specific TCR breadth rose after two AZD1222 doses, and depth rose as well.

The CDR3 is 14 amino acids. Trimming removed 2 bases from V and 3 bases from J, with 11 bases in between. The germline CDR1 and CDR2 sequences are MNHEY and SVGAGI. A note on this clone: Its specificity is not known.

Sequencing was performed with immunoSEQ multiplex PCR; in TCRdb, only in-frame clones are kept and a portion is missing. Counted here are more than 100,000 clones, 90% occurring once; the ten biggest clones make up 1.6%. Source: peripheral blood, taken on day 0 of AZD1222 vaccination. The TCR sequence derives from an adult in good health. The chain recombines TRBV6-5 with TRBJ2-7, with a tentative D call TRBD1 (5 bases). The CDR3 spells CASSYGQGLYEQYF. The CDR3 DNA follows: TGTGCCAGCAGTTACGGGCAGGGCCTCTACGAGCAGTACTTC.